Below are 22 T cell receptor beta chains sequenced from a single sample in a study of blood T cells in healthy people across ages. A sample-barcoded 5' primer and a J-beta primer mix were used in a second PCR of roughly 7 to 11 cycles. TCRdb recomputed calls from the 5' RACE reads with MiXCR, one row per CDR3 protein. The sample lists roughly 900,000 distinct CDR3 sequences, about 44% occurring once. Sequences were obtained from blood. The receptors were gathered from a man aged 25-45 years in good health.

The chain employs TRBV20-1 and TRBJ2-7; D unresolved. The CDR3 is 11 amino acids. V lost 8 bases and J 4 bases, leaving 12 bases between the germline ends. In germline, CDR1 is DFQATT, CDR2 SNEGSKA (reference sequence). Here the CDR3 DNA reads TGCAGTTCCCGCGAGGAATACGAGCAGTACTTC. It encodes CSSREEYEQYF.

In DNA, the CDR3 is TGTGCCAGCAGTACCGGACAGGTACGCTACAATGAGCAGTTCTTC. Translated: CASSTGQVRYNEQFF. The chain has TRBV6-2 or TRBV6-3 and TRBJ2-1; 7 nucleotides line up with TRBD1. V gave up 5 bases and J gave up 3 bases; unmatched junction bases: 7. The CDR3 extends over 15 amino acids. CDR1 is MNHEY, CDR2 SVGEGT, per germline.

This clonotype showed up just a few times. The V gene is TRBV6-5, the J gene TRBJ2-1; D is perhaps TRBD1 (5 bases). V lost 5 bases and J 7 bases, leaving 18 bases between the germline ends. The germline V gene encodes CDR1 MNHEY and CDR2 SVGAGI. The CDR3 has 15 amino acids. The CDR3 reads CASSRLGALRNEQFF. CDR3 DNA sequence: TGTGCCAGCAGTCGCTTAGGGGCTCTCCGAAATGAGCAGTTCTTC.

V gene TRBV4-1 combines with J gene TRBJ1-1; 7 bases are shared with TRBD1. The CDR3 loop spans 16 amino acids. Germline V CDR1 and CDR2: MGHRA, YSYEKL. V lost 6 bases and J lost 1; bases outside the gene matches: 11. CDR3 loop: CASRSEQGIANTEAFF. Written as DNA, the CDR3 is TGCGCCAGCAGGTCGGAACAGGGGATCGCGAACACTGAAGCTTTCTTT.

CDR3 loop: CARSGLACYEQYF. For the CDR3, the DNA is TGTGCCAGATCGGGGCTAGCGTGCTACGAGCAGTACTTC. The V call is TRBV7-2, the J call TRBJ2-4; a weak D match, TRBD2 (6 bases). The J call may be in error: the DNA end matches TRBJ2-7 better. The CDR3 length is 13 residues. Germline lookup yields CDR1 SGHTA and CDR2 FQGNSA.

The genes are TRBV11-3 and TRBJ2-7, with D perhaps TRBD1 (5 bases). CDR3 size: 18 residues. The V gene's germline CDR1 is SGHNT and CDR2 YENEEA. Trimming removed 1 base from V and 2 bases from J, with 21 bases in between. The CDR3 DNA reads TGTGCCAGCAGCTTAGGTGGGGCAGGCAGGGCTTTGACCTACGAGCAGTACTTC. Translation: CASSLGGAGRALTYEQYF. Full variable domain (remainder filled in from reference TRBV11-3 and TRBJ2-7): EAGVVQSPRYKIIEKKQPVAFWCNPISGHNTLYWYLQNLGQGPELLIRYENEEAVDDSQLPKDRFSAERLKGVDSTLKIQPAELGDSAVYLCASSLGGAGRALTYEQYFGPGTRLTVT.

This clonotype was counted only a few times. The J gene is TRBJ2-5, the V gene TRBV12-3 or TRBV12-4; 9 bases are a match to TRBD2. Trimming removed 8 bases from V and 1 base from J; junction bases left unmatched: 8. CDR3 size: 15 residues. The CDR3 sequence is CASVLSGGLQETQYF. CDR3 DNA: TGTGCCAGCGTATTGAGCGGGGGGCTCCAAGAGACCCAGTACTTC.

The chain links TRBV6-6 to TRBJ1-6; D not resolved. CDR1 is MNHNY and CDR2 is SVGAGI in the germline V gene (reference sequence). The V end lost 2 bases, the J end lost 5 bases, and 16 bases lay between the germline ends. This CDR3 is 17 amino acids long. CDR3 amino acids: CASSYGPGKGNNSPLHF. The CDR3 region has the DNA TGTGCCAGCAGTTACGGGCCCGGGAAGGGAAATAATTCACCCCTCCACTTT.

The rearrangement joins TRBV10-3 to TRBJ2-5; 9 bases map to TRBD1. V was pared by 5 bases and J by 5 bases, with 12 bases of the junction left unmatched. Germline V gene lookup returns CDR1 ENHRY and CDR2 SYGVKD. The CDR3 covers 16 residues. This CDR3 reads CAISITGGAIGETQYF. CDR3 DNA sequence: TGTGCCATCAGTATCACAGGGGGCGCAATCGGGGAGACCCAGTACTTC.

This clonotype has only one observation. The junction shows a germline mismatch at one end, possibly a read error. This rearrangement joins TRBV4-1 to TRBJ2-3; 15 bases are a match to TRBD2. Germline CDR1 is MGHRA and CDR2 is YSYEKL. CDR3 length: 20 amino acids. CDR3 nucleotides: TGCGTCAGCAGCCAAGGGGCCGGGACTAGCGGGGGGATTAGCACAGATACGCAGTATTTT. It translates to CVSSQGAGTSGGISTDTQYF.

Remarks on this clonotype: A junction end diverges from the germline sequence, so it may reflect a read error. The rearrangement links TRBV20-1 to TRBJ2-5; D may be TRBD1 (6 bases). This CDR3 has 15 residues. In germline, CDR1 is DFQATT, CDR2 SNEGSKA (reference sequence). This CDR3 reads CSAGETGASGETQYF. As DNA, the CDR3 is TGCAGTGCTGGAGAGACAGGCGCGTCGGGAGAGACCCAGTACTTC.

This chain connects TRBV29-1 to TRBJ2-7; 9 nucleotides align to TRBD2. J was trimmed by 1 base and V by 6 bases; bases with no gene match: 4. CDR1 SQVTM and CDR2 ANQGSEA come from the germline V gene. The CDR3 covers 13 residues. The CDR3 loop reads CSVTSGPSYEQYF. DNA for the CDR3: TGCAGCGTCACTAGCGGGCCTTCCTACGAGCAGTACTTC.

This sequence joins TRBV13 and TRBJ2-1; 7 bases map to TRBD1. This CDR3 is 16 amino acids long. Germline CDR1 and CDR2: PRHDT and FYEKMQ (reference sequence). V was pared by 5 bases and J by 0 bases, with 7 bases of the junction left unmatched. CDR3 DNA sequence: TGTGCCAGCAGCCCGGACAGGACCCCCTCCTACAATGAGCAGTTCTTC. Translation: CASSPDRTPSYNEQFF.

This clonotype was detected a few times. The chain recombines TRBV29-1 with TRBJ2-7, with 9 bases lining up with TRBD1. The J call may be wrong; the DNA end is better matched by TRBJ2-5. The CDR3 runs to 13 residues. Germline CDR1 SQVTM, CDR2 ANQGSEA. The CDR3 DNA reads TGCAGCGTTCTACAGGGGGCCGGGGAGACCCAGTACTTC. It is translated as CSVLQGAGETQYF.

The table lists this clonotype with a few counts. The J gene is TRBJ2-7, the V gene TRBV4-1, with TRBD1 as a possible D gene (6 bases). Germline loops: CDR1 MGHRA, CDR2 YSYEKL. CDR3 length equals 16 residues. V was shortened by 3 bases and J by 0 bases, with 15 bases between the two germline ends. The CDR3 DNA reads TGCGCCAGCAGCCAGGTGACAGGACTCACCTCCTACGAGCAGTACTTC. This translates into CASSQVTGLTSYEQYF.

This clonotype was counted only a few times. CDR3 sequence: CATSRDRGNTEAFF. CDR3 coding DNA: TGTGCCACCAGCAGGGACAGGGGGAACACTGAAGCTTTCTTT. This chain uses TRBV15 with TRBJ1-1, with TRBD1 matching 9 bases. V shed 3 bases, J shed 1 base, and the junction held 0 bases outside the gene matches. The CDR3 runs 14 residues. Germline-derived CDR1 and CDR2 are LNHNV and YYDKDF (reference sequence).

The chain employs TRBV18 and TRBJ2-7; 9 bases line up with TRBD1. The V segment lost 3 bases and the J segment 5 bases; nucleotides outside the gene matches: 8. The CDR3 runs to 15 residues. Germline V gives CDR1 KGHSH, CDR2 LQKENI. CDR3 protein: CASSPPGTGNNEQYF. As DNA, the CDR3 is TGTGCCAGCTCACCGCCTGGGACAGGGAATAACGAGCAGTACTTC. Together with reference TRBV18 and TRBJ2-7, the CDR3 gives the full variable domain: NAGVMQNPRHLVRRRGQEARLRCSPMKGHSHVYWYRQLPEEGLKFMVYLQKENIIDESGMPKERFSAEFPKEGPSILRIQQVVRGDSAAYFCASSPPGTGNNEQYFGPGTRLTVT.

Of note for this clonotype: The junction departs from germline at one end; a sequencing error may be responsible. V is TRBV27 and J is TRBJ2-7; D is possibly TRBD1 (6 bases). The CDR3 extends over 16 amino acids. Germline values: CDR1 MNHEY, CDR2 SMNVEV (reference sequence). Here the CDR3 reads CTSSWDGGLGPYEQYF. The CDR3, as DNA: TGTACCAGCAGTTGGGATGGGGGCCTAGGGCCCTACGAGCAGTACTTC.

Only a few counts were recorded for this clonotype. The chain has TRBV15 and TRBJ1-5; tentatively, D is TRBD1 (5 bases). Germline V gene lookup returns CDR1 LNHNV and CDR2 YYDKDF (reference sequence). This CDR3 is built from 13 residues. V was cut by 1 base and J by 5 bases, with 6 bases left in between. CDR3 region: CATSRVGDQPQHF. The CDR3 coding sequence is TGTGCCACCAGCAGAGTGGGGGATCAGCCCCAGCATTTT.

This chain joins TRBV5-1 and TRBJ1-1; D is ambiguous. CDR1 is SGHRS and CDR2 is YFSETQ in the germline V gene. The CDR3 sequence is 14 residues long. Trimming pared 2 bases from V and 0 bases from J, leaving 8 bases between. The CDR3 coding sequence is TGCGCCAGCAGCTTTGGGGTGTTGAACACTGAAGCTTTCTTT. Amino acid sequence: CASSFGVLNTEAFF.

This sequence joins TRBV7-9 and TRBJ2-7, with D uncertain. Germline V gene sequence: CDR1 SEHNR, CDR2 FQNEAQ (reference sequence). This CDR3 is 16 amino acids long. Trimming cost V 1 base and J 2 bases, with 15 bases left between them. The CDR3 here is CASSLVGEQWAYEQYF. CDR3 nucleotides: TGTGCCAGCAGCTTAGTTGGGGAACAGTGGGCCTACGAGCAGTACTTC.

The chain is built from TRBV29-1 and TRBJ2-3; tentatively, D is TRBD1 (6 bases). CDR3 length: 11 residues. V was cut by 4 bases and J by 9 bases, with 11 bases left in between. Germline V lookup: CDR1 SQVTM, CDR2 ANQGSEA. The CDR3 nucleotides are TGCAGCGTTGTACGCCAGGGGACGCAGTATTTT. It encodes CSVVRQGTQYF.